The 14 T cell receptor beta chains listed next were all sequenced from one sample in a study of T cell repertoires in cytomegalovirus infection. The antigens for these receptors are not known. One entry per CDR3 protein results from TCRdb running MiXCR on the reads. The sample holds over 100,000 distinct CDR3 sequences, approximately 28% seen once. Material: CD8+ T cells from cultured PBMCs, obtained from culture after CMV antigen stimulation. The origin of the receptors is a human donor in good health (CMV status not recorded). Some clones in this sample may be carry-over from other donors' samples.

This clonotype was counted ten times or more. CDR3 sequence: CASSLGSAGGLEQYF. CDR3 coding DNA: TGTGCCAGCAGCTTAGGGTCGGCGGGGGGCCTAGAGCAGTACTTC. The rearrangement uses TRBV7-6 and TRBJ2-7, with 8 bases aligning to TRBD2. The CDR3 spans 15 residues. Germline CDR1 reads SGHVS; CDR2 reads FNYEAQ. V lost 1 base and J lost 7; bases outside the gene matches: 9. The full variable domain, rest sourced from reference TRBV7-6 and TRBJ2-7, is GAGVSQSPRYKVTKRGQDVALRCDPISGHVSLYWYRQALGQGPEFLTYFNYEAQQDKSGLPNDRFSAERPEGSISTLTIQRTEQRDSAMYRCASSLGSAGGLEQYFGPGTRLTVT.

This clonotype was seen a few times. The chain is built from TRBV27 and TRBJ2-5, with 10 bases identical to TRBD1. Germline CDR1 MNHEY, CDR2 SMNVEV (reference sequence). This CDR3 has 16 residues. V gave up 5 bases and J gave up 4 bases; unmatched junction bases: 10. Written as DNA, the CDR3 is TGTGCCAGCAGTACCATCGGGACAGGGGTACTAGAGACCCAGTACTTC. This encodes CASSTIGTGVLETQYF.

This clonotype was seen once. The V call is TRBV29-1, the J call TRBJ2-7, with TRBD1 matching 7 bases. After removal of 1 base from V and 3 bases from J, the junction contained 3 bases not matched to a gene. Germline CDR1 reads SQVTM; CDR2 reads ANQGSEA. CDR3 length: 13 residues. The CDR3, as DNA: TGCAGCGTTGAAGGGACAGGAGACTACGAGCAGTACTTC. This gives the protein CSVEGTGDYEQYF.

This clonotype was seen at least ten times. J is TRBJ2-1 and V is TRBV7-3, with a weak D call TRBD2 (5 bases). The CDR3 has 14 residues. CDR1 is SGHTA and CDR2 is FQGTGA in the germline V gene. The germline V and J ends were trimmed by 3 bases and 6 bases, with 12 bases remaining between them. The CDR3 sequence is CASSFPGSGNEQFF. In nucleotides, the CDR3 is TGTGCCAGCAGCTTCCCGGGGAGCGGCAATGAGCAGTTCTTC.

This chain links TRBV19 with TRBJ2-5, with 9 bases matching TRBD1. CDR3 length: 14 amino acids. V shed 1 base, J shed 5 bases, and the junction held 2 bases outside the gene matches. CDR1 LNHDA and CDR2 SQIVND come from the germline V gene (reference sequence). CDR3 amino acids: CASSIGDRVETQYF. Here the CDR3 DNA reads TGTGCCAGTAGTATAGGGGACAGGGTGGAGACCCAGTACTTC.

This clonotype came up once. This sequence joins TRBV10-3 and TRBJ2-5; 9 bases map to TRBD2. The germline gives CDR1 ENHRY, CDR2 SYGVKD. The CDR3 totals 15 residues. The V gene end was trimmed by 3 bases and the J gene end by 0 bases; junction bases not matched to a gene: 2. CDR3 nucleotides: TGTGCCATCAGTGATATAGCGGGGGACCAAGAGACCCAGTACTTC. Translating gives CAISDIAGDQETQYF.

With respect to this clonotype: A much larger clone lies a single base off, so this may be a read error. The rearrangement links TRBV19 to TRBJ1-1, with no clear D. Germline-derived CDR1 and CDR2 are LNHDA and SQIVND (reference sequence). V lost 7 bases and J 3 bases, leaving 9 bases between the germline ends. There are 12 residues in the CDR3. CDR3: CASTPGYTEAFF. CDR3 nucleotide sequence: TGTGCCAGTACCCCGGGGTACACTGAAGCTTTCTTT.

At least ten counts were recorded for this clonotype. The gene calls are TRBV28 and TRBJ1-5; tentative D call: TRBD1 (5 bases). Trimming shortened V by 7 bases and J by 2 bases, and 15 bases separated the two germline ends. Looked up from germline, CDR1 is MDHEN and CDR2 is SYDVKM. This CDR3 region has 15 residues. CDR3 sequence reads: CASNSGIFGNQPQHF. CDR3 DNA: TGTGCCAGCAACTCAGGGATTTTTGGCAATCAGCCCCAGCATTTT. The full variable domain, with the rest looked up from reference TRBV28 and TRBJ1-5, is DVKVTQSSRYLVKRTGEKVFLECVQDMDHENMFWYRQDPGLGLRLIYFSYDVKMKEKGDIPEGYSVSREKKERFSLILESASTNQTSMYLCASNSGIFGNQPQHFGDGTRLSIL.

At least ten counts were recorded for this clonotype. V and J are TRBV12-3 or TRBV12-4 and TRBJ2-3; 10 bases align to TRBD1. The CDR3 has 17 amino acids. V lost 1 base and J lost 0; bases outside the gene matches: 4. The CDR3 protein is CASSLVDRGPSTDTQYF. The CDR3 DNA follows: TGTGCCAGCAGTTTAGTCGACAGGGGGCCCAGCACAGATACGCAGTATTTT.

The chain is built from TRBV7-9 and TRBJ2-1; a possible D gene is TRBD2 (5 bases). Germline V gene lookup returns CDR1 SEHNR and CDR2 FQNEAQ (reference sequence). V was clipped by 8 bases and J by 8 bases, with 16 bases between them. This CDR3 is 13 amino acids long. In DNA form, the CDR3 reads TGTGCCAGCGAAGGACCGATGAGGGATGAGCAGTTCTTC. Protein sequence: CASEGPMRDEQFF.

This clonotype occurred a few times. The chain links TRBV29-1 to TRBJ2-7; D remains unclear. Per the germline V gene, CDR1 is SQVTM and CDR2 is ANQGSEA. The CDR3 runs to 12 residues. Trimming removed 1 base at V and 3 bases at J, with 7 bases between. This CDR3 is CSVEGDSYEQYF. The CDR3 bases are TGCAGCGTTGAAGGGGATAGCTACGAGCAGTACTTC.

V usage is TRBV28 and J usage is TRBJ1-1, with D unresolved. Germline CDR1 is MDHEN and CDR2 is SYDVKM. V was pared by 4 bases and J by 4 bases, with 13 bases between. The CDR3 runs 14 residues. Written as DNA, the CDR3 is TGTGCCAGCAGTTACCGACTTGGTGGCACTGAAGCTTTCTTT. Its protein product is CASSYRLGGTEAFF.

This clonotype was counted many times. The V call is TRBV7-2, the J call TRBJ2-7; the match to TRBD1 covers 7 bases. Germline CDR1 reads SGHTA; CDR2 reads FQGNSA. The V gene end was trimmed by 0 bases and the J gene end by 0 bases; junction bases not matched to a gene: 2. CDR3 size: 15 residues. CDR3 nucleotides: TGTGCCAGCAGCTTAGCGTGGGACAGCTCCTACGAGCAGTACTTC. Its translation is CASSLAWDSSYEQYF.

The chain couples TRBV5-5 to TRBJ2-7; possibly TRBD2 for D (5 bases). Germline CDR1 reads SGHKS; CDR2 reads YYEKEE (reference sequence). The CDR3 sequence is 14 residues long. V was shortened by 0 bases and J by 4 bases, with 11 bases between the two germline ends. As DNA, the CDR3 is TGTGCCAGCAGCTTGGCCCCAGCGGATTACGAGCAGTACTTC. Translated: CASSLAPADYEQYF. The full variable domain, completed using reference TRBV5-5 and TRBJ2-7, is DAGVTQSPTHLIKTRGQQVTLRCSPISGHKSVSWYQQVLGQGPQFIFQYYEKEERGRGNFPDRFSARQFPNYSSELNVNALLLGDSALYLCASSLAPADYEQYFGPGTRLTVT.